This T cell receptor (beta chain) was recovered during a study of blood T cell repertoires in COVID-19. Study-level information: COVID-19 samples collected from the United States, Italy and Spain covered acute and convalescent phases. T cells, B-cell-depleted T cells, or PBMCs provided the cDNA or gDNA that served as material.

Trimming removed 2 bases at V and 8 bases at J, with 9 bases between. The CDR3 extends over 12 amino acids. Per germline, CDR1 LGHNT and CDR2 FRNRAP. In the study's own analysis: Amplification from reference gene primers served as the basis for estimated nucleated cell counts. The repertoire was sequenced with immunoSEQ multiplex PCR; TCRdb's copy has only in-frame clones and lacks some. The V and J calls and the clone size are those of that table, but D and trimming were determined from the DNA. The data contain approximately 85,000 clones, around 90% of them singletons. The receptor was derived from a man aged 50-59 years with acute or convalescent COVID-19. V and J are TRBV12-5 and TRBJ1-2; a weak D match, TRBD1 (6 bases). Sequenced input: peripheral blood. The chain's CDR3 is CASGLPGEGYTF. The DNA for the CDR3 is TGTGCTAGTGGTTTGCCAGGGGAAGGCTACACCTTC.